A selection of T cell receptor beta chains follows, all from one sample in a study of OX40 agonist ivuxolimab in advanced cancers. The assay was immunoSEQ multiplex PCR, and TCRdb's table has in-frame clones only and misses some. The sample yields roughly 120,000 clones, roughly 90% seen once. Sample: CD4+ or CD8+ T cells sorted from blood, taken in a trial of the OX40 agonist ivuxolimab. These TCRs come from an adult with an advanced solid tumor such as melanoma, head and neck, liver or kidney cancer. The CDR3 runs from the conserved cysteine through the conserved F or W. The D gene is left open where the match is weak. A row's size may be missing; if present it is once, few, many or a size class.

d_call clone_size j_call v_call cdr3_aa cdr3_nt
NA NA TRBJ1-2 TRBV9 CASSVSVGQANYGYTF TGTGCCAGCAGCGTAAGTGTGGGCCAAGCTAACTATGGCTACACCTTC
NA NA TRBJ1-5 TRBV6-5 CASSSAGNQPQHF TGTGCCAGCAGTTCCGCAGGGAATCAGCCCCAGCATTTT
NA NA TRBJ1-2 TRBV27 CASGVTTPYNYGYTF TGTGCCAGCGGAGTAACGACACCCTATAACTATGGCTACACCTTC
TRBD2 NA TRBJ2-5 TRBV15 CATSRERTSGKADRETQYF TGTGCCACCAGCAGAGAAAGGACTAGCGGGAAGGCCGACCGGGAGACCCAGTACTTC
NA NA TRBJ1-2 TRBV4-2 CASSQDRRYGYTF TGTGCCAGCAGCCAGGACAGAAGATATGGCTACACCTTC
NA NA TRBJ1-1 TRBV11-3 CASSLASREAFF TGTGCCAGCAGCTTAGCCTCGAGGGAAGCTTTCTTT
NA once TRBJ1-4 TRBV5-1 CASSLLGATNEKLFF TGCGCCAGCAGCCTGTTGGGAGCAACTAATGAAAAACTGTTTTTT
NA once TRBJ2-2 TRBV7-2 CASSLGAGRELFF TGTGCCAGCAGCTTAGGAGCTGGGCGGGAGCTGTTTTTT
NA NA TRBJ2-7 TRBV7-9 CASSPIPGMSRYEQYF TGTGCCAGCAGCCCCATCCCTGGGATGAGTAGGTACGAGCAGTACTTC
NA NA TRBJ1-2 TRBV6-5 CASRNQGINGYTF TGTGCCAGCAGAAATCAGGGGATTAATGGCTACACCTTC
TRBD2 NA TRBJ2-3 TRBV7-3 CASSPGTSGSDTQYF TGTGCCAGCAGCCCAGGGACTAGCGGGAGTGATACGCAGTATTTT
NA NA TRBJ2-1 TRBV9 CASSPGLADNYNEQFF TGTGCCAGCAGCCCCGGCCTGGCGGACAACTACAATGAGCAGTTCTTC
NA NA TRBJ1-5 TRBV9 CASSPGWGGNQPQHF TGTGCCAGCAGCCCCGGGTGGGGTGGCAATCAGCCCCAGCATTTT
TRBD1 NA TRBJ1-2 TRBV6-1 CASSEYRDRVYGYTF TGTGCCAGCAGTGAATACCGGGACAGGGTATATGGCTACACCTTC
TRBD1 NA TRBJ2-7 TRBV19 CASSVRQGYEQYF TGTGCCAGTAGTGTAAGACAGGGCTACGAGCAGTACTTC
NA NA TRBJ2-3 TRBV18 CASSPRTGGGDTQYF TGTGCCAGCTCACCACGAACAGGGGGGGGAGATACGCAGTATTTT
NA once TRBJ1-5 TRBV7-2 CASSLALNQPQHF TGTGCCAGCAGCTTAGCGTTAAATCAGCCCCAGCATTTT
NA NA TRBJ1-5 TRBV2 CASLKEGDSNQPQHF TGTGCCAGCCTAAAGGAGGGAGATAGCAATCAGCCCCAGCATTTT
NA NA TRBJ2-3 TRBV6-6 CASRTGQILTDTQYF TGTGCCAGCAGGACCGGGCAGATCCTCACAGATACGCAGTATTTT
TRBD2 NA TRBJ2-7 TRBV27 CASRLAGLAGVHEQYF TGTGCCAGCCGCCTGGCCGGACTAGCGGGAGTTCACGAGCAGTACTTC
TRBD1 NA TRBJ2-7 TRBV7-2 CASSLGTGPNEQYF TGTGCCAGCAGCTTAGGGACAGGGCCCAACGAGCAGTACTTC
NA once TRBJ2-1 TRBV20-1 CSGYVTTEQFF TGCAGTGGGTATGTGACAACCGAGCAGTTCTTC
NA NA TRBJ2-3 TRBV19 CASTRKRGGTDTQYF TGTGCCAGTACCAGAAAACGCGGTGGCACAGATACGCAGTATTTT
NA NA TRBJ1-6 TRBV6-5 CASSLTKNSPLHF TGTGCCAGCAGTTTGACAAAGAATTCACCCCTCCACTTT
TRBD2 NA TRBJ2-3 TRBV5-4 CASSLPGLASTDTQYF TGTGCCAGCAGCCTCCCCGGACTAGCGAGCACAGATACGCAGTATTTT
NA NA TRBJ2-7 TRBV5-1 CASSFSISDEQYF TGCGCCAGCAGCTTTTCGATAAGCGACGAGCAGTACTTC
TRBD1 NA TRBJ2-2 TRBV5-1 CASSLTGGAGTGELFF TGCGCCAGCAGCTTGACAGGGGGCGCCGGGACCGGGGAGCTGTTTTTT
NA NA TRBJ2-3 TRBV7-8 CASSPLGGLTDTQYF TGTGCCAGCAGCCCATTGGGGGGACTCACAGATACGCAGTATTTT
NA NA TRBJ2-5 TRBV5-1 CASTHLEDETQYF TGCGCCAGTACTCACCTGGAGGACGAGACCCAGTACTTC
NA once TRBJ2-2 TRBV9 CASSGGGNTGELFF TGTGCCAGCTCCGGGGGAGGGAACACCGGGGAGCTGTTTTTT
TRBD2 NA TRBJ2-2 TRBV7-3 CASRRTSGNTGELFF TGTGCCAGCAGAAGGACTAGCGGTAACACCGGGGAGCTGTTTTTT
TRBD2 NA TRBJ2-7 TRBV11-2 CASSYGGSSYEQYF TGTGCCAGCAGCTACGGCGGGAGCTCCTACGAGCAGTACTTC
TRBD2 NA TRBJ2-5 TRBV28 CASSSGTSGVNQYF TGTGCCAGCAGTTCCGGGACTAGCGGGGTTAACCAGTACTTC
TRBD1 NA TRBJ2-5 TRBV11-2 CASSYGTADGETQYF TGTGCCAGCAGCTATGGGACAGCGGACGGGGAGACCCAGTACTTC
NA NA TRBJ1-3 TRBV5-1 CASSLAGQSSGNTIYF TGCGCCAGCAGCTTGGCCGGACAGAGCTCTGGAAACACCATATATTTT
NA few TRBJ2-5 TRBV27 CASGPSTVPIDQYF TGTGCCAGCGGACCCTCGACAGTTCCAATAGACCAGTACTTC
TRBD2 NA TRBJ2-1 TRBV28 CASSFLRSGPRRNEQFF TGTGCCAGCAGTTTCCTTCGTAGCGGGCCCCGAAGAAATGAGCAGTTCTTC
NA NA TRBJ1-1 TRBV30 CATKEWDTEAFF TGTGCCACCAAGGAATGGGACACTGAAGCTTTCTTT
NA NA TRBJ1-1 TRBV16 CASSQWGQDTEAFF TGTGCCAGCAGCCAATGGGGGCAGGACACTGAAGCTTTCTTT
NA NA TRBJ2-7 TRBV13 CASSLGTASYEQYF TGTGCCAGCAGCTTAGGGACCGCCTCCTACGAGCAGTACTTC
NA NA TRBJ1-1 TRBV7-6 CASSADRPPEAFF TGTGCCAGCAGCGCCGACAGACCCCCTGAAGCTTTCTTT
NA NA TRBJ1-2 TRBV7-2 CASSLPAVLYGYTF TGTGCCAGCAGCTTACCCGCGGTACTCTATGGCTACACCTTC
TRBD2 NA TRBJ2-1 TRBV28 CASSKGGRNEQFF TGTGCCAGCAGCAAGGGAGGGAGGAATGAGCAGTTCTTC
TRBD2 NA TRBJ2-1 TRBV7-9 CASSPRGTGRLSYNEQFF TGTGCCAGCAGCCCGAGGGGTACCGGGAGGCTCTCCTACAATGAGCAGTTCTTC
NA few TRBJ1-5 TRBV7-9 CASSSSTWWEVNQPQHF TGTGCCAGCAGCTCATCCACCTGGTGGGAGGTCAATCAGCCCCAGCATTTT
TRBD2 NA TRBJ2-3 TRBV7-3 CASSSVAGGGADTQYF TGTGCCAGCAGCTCGGTAGCGGGAGGAGGGGCAGATACGCAGTATTTT